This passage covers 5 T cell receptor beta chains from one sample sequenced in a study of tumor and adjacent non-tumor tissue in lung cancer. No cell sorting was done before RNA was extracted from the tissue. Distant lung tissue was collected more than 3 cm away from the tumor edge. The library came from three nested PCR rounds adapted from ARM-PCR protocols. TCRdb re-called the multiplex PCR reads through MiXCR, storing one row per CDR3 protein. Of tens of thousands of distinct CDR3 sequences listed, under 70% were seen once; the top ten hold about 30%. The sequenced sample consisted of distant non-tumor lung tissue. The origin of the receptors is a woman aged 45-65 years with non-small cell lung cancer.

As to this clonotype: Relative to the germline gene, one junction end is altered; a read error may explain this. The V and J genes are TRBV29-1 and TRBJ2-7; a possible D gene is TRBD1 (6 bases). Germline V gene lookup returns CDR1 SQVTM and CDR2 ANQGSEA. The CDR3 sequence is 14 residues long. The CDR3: CSVGSAGDRYEQNF. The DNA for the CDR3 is TGCAGCGTTGGTTCGGCAGGGGACCGGTACGAGCAGAACTTC.

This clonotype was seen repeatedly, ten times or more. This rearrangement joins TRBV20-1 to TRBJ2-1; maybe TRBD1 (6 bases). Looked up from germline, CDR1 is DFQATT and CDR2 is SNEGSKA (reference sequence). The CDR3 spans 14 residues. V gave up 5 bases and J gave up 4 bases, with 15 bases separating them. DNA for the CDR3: TGCAGTGCTTCCGGGACACGGATATACAATGAGCAGTTCTTC. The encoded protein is CSASGTRIYNEQFF.

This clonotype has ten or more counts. The CDR3, as DNA: TGCAGTGCTAGAGAACCCTTTGGCACAGATACGCAGTATTTT. Protein: CSAREPFGTDTQYF. The chain has TRBV20-1 and TRBJ2-3, with D uncertain. This CDR3 is 14 amino acids long. The V and J ends lost 0 bases and 1 base respectively, with 8 bases between them. Germline-derived CDR1 and CDR2 are DFQATT and SNEGSKA (reference sequence).

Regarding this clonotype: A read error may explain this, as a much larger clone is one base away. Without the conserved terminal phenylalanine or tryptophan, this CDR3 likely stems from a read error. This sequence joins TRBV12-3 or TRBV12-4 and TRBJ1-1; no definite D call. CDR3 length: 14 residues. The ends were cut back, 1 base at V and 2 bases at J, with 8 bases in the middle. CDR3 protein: CASSLGGSNTEAFS. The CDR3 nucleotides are TGTGCCAGCAGTTTAGGCGGATCTAACACTGAAGCTTTCTCT.

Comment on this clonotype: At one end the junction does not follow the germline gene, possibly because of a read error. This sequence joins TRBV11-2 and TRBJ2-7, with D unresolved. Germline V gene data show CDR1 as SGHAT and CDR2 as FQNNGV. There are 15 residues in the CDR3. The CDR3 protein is CASSLFPSTSYEQHF. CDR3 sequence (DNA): TGTGCCAGCAGCTTATTTCCGAGTACCTCCTACGAGCAGCACTTC.